What follows are 28 T cell receptor beta chains derived from one specimen sequenced in a study of cytomegalovirus exposure and HLA in healthy donors. PCR used 60 Vbeta primers and 13 Jbeta primers. Profiled with immunoSEQ multiplex PCR; TCRdb holds only in-frame clones, not every one. Among under 250,000 clones, roughly 78% were seen once, and the ten largest hold roughly 0.45%. The material sequenced was PBMCs. These receptors originate from a boy between 10 and 17 years old in good health and CMV-seronegative.

The chain is built from TRBV19 and TRBJ1-1, with TRBD1 identical over 7 bases. Germline assignment: CDR1 LNHDA and CDR2 SQIVND (reference sequence). The V gene end was trimmed by 7 bases and the J gene end by 4 bases; junction bases not matched to a gene: 9. The CDR3 runs 14 residues. CDR3 region: CASTQGVYTTEAFF. DNA for the CDR3: TGTGCCAGTACCCAGGGGGTATACACCACTGAAGCTTTCTTT.

The chain carries TRBV7-6 and TRBJ2-7, with 7 bases aligning to TRBD2. Trimming cost V 5 bases and J 3 bases; bases outside gene matches: 13. This CDR3 is 16 amino acids long. CDR1 is SGHVS and CDR2 is FNYEAQ in the germline V gene. Here the CDR3 reads CASSPLGWRESYEQYF. The CDR3 DNA reads TGTGCCAGCAGCCCCCTGGGGTGGCGGGAGAGCTACGAGCAGTACTTC.

The chain carries TRBV27 and TRBJ2-2; D might be TRBD1 (5 bases). CDR3 size: 14 residues. CDR1 MNHEY and CDR2 SMNVEV come from the germline V gene (reference sequence). The V and J ends lost 4 bases and 6 bases respectively, with 12 bases between them. The CDR3 loop reads CASSWMTVPGELFF. The DNA for the CDR3 is TGTGCCAGCAGTTGGATGACAGTACCCGGGGAGCTGTTTTTT.

This sequence joins TRBV2 and TRBJ2-5, with 9 positions matching TRBD1. CDR1 and CDR2 (germline): SNHLY, FYNNEI. This CDR3 comprises 14 residues. V trimming: 6 bases; J trimming: 3 bases; junction bases outside the gene matches: 5. The chain's CDR3 is CASSERTGEETQYF. Here the CDR3 DNA reads TGTGCCAGCAGCGAGCGGACAGGGGAAGAGACCCAGTACTTC. The complete variable domain, with remaining parts taken from reference TRBV2 and TRBJ2-5, reads EPEVTQTPSHQVTQMGQEVILRCVPISNHLYFYWYRQILGQKVEFLVSFYNNEISEKSEIFDDQFSVERPDGSNFTLKIRSTKLEDSAMYFCASSERTGEETQYFGPGTRLLVL.

The chain carries TRBV4-1 and TRBJ2-1, with D possibly being TRBD2 (6 bases). Germline V lookup: CDR1 MGHRA, CDR2 YSYEKL. CDR3 length equals 16 residues. V shed 1 base and J shed 4 bases, with 14 bases lying between them. CDR3 amino acids: CASSQGRLVFYNEQFF. In DNA, the CDR3 is TGCGCCAGCAGCCAAGGGAGACTAGTGTTTTACAATGAGCAGTTCTTC.

The V and J genes are TRBV29-1 and TRBJ2-3; 12 bases agree with TRBD2. Per the germline V gene, CDR1 is SQVTM and CDR2 is ANQGSEA. CDR3 length: 14 residues. V dropped 6 bases and J dropped 0; count of bases not matched to a gene: 1. Here the CDR3 DNA reads TGCAGCGTAGGACTAGCGGGGAGCACAGATACGCAGTATTTT. Encoded protein: CSVGLAGSTDTQYF.

The V and J genes are TRBV5-4 and TRBJ2-5, with a weak D call TRBD1 (5 bases). Trimming cost V 3 bases and J 2 bases, with 17 bases left between them. The CDR3 runs 16 residues. CDR1 and CDR2 from the germline V gene are SGHNT and YYREEE (reference sequence). The CDR3 DNA follows: TGTGCCAGCAGCTCACCACCAGGGTCACCACAAGAGACCCAGTACTTC. This sequence encodes CASSSPPGSPQETQYF. The full variable domain, in which reference TRBV5-4 and TRBJ2-5 provide the parts outside the CDR3, is ETGVTQSPTHLIKTRGQQVTLRCSSQSGHNTVSWYQQALGQGPQFIFQYYREEENGRGNFPPRFSGLQFPNYSSELNVNALELDDSALYLCASSSPPGSPQETQYFGPGTRLLVL.

The chain couples TRBV5-1 to TRBJ1-1; 7 bases fit TRBD1. CDR1 SGHRS and CDR2 YFSETQ come from the germline V gene. J lost 2 bases, V lost 3 bases, and 4 bases had no gene match. The CDR3 covers 14 residues. Here the CDR3 reads CASSYRGGNTEAFF. Here the CDR3 DNA reads TGCGCCAGCAGCTACAGGGGTGGAAACACTGAAGCTTTCTTT.

This chain uses TRBV5-1 with TRBJ2-5; 8 nucleotides agree with TRBD2. The DNA end is more similar to TRBJ2-7, so the J call may be wrong. Germline lookup yields CDR1 SGHRS and CDR2 YFSETQ. The CDR3 covers 18 residues. Here the CDR3 reads CASSLDGGAPTPRYEQYF. CDR3 coding DNA: TGCGCCAGCAGCTTGGACGGGGGGGCCCCAACTCCACGCTACGAGCAGTACTTC.

In DNA, the CDR3 is TGTGCCAGCAGCTCCGGATGGGGGGGCAATGATGGCTACACCTTC. This codes for CASSSGWGGNDGYTF. This chain links TRBV11-3 with TRBJ1-2; D possibly corresponds to TRBD1 (6 bases). Germline V gene sequence: CDR1 SGHNT, CDR2 YENEEA. This CDR3 spans 15 amino acids. V was shortened by 4 bases and J by 6 bases, with 18 bases between the two germline ends.

V and J are TRBV19 and TRBJ2-5, with a possible D match to TRBD1 (6 bases). The CDR3 totals 15 residues. V was clipped by 1 base and J by 2 bases, with 11 bases between them. The V gene's germline CDR1 is LNHDA and CDR2 SQIVND (reference sequence). DNA of the CDR3: TGTGCCAGTAGTATAGTTGCGGACAGACAAGAGACCCAGTACTTC. Translating it yields CASSIVADRQETQYF.

V and J are TRBV5-1 and TRBJ2-1, with TRBD1 matching over 11 bases. After removal of 4 bases from V and 0 bases from J, the junction contained 6 bases not matched to a gene. The CDR3 is 17 amino acids. The germline V gene encodes CDR1 SGHRS and CDR2 YFSETQ. The CDR3 reads CASSVGQGARSYNEQFF. The CDR3 region has the DNA TGCGCCAGCAGCGTAGGACAGGGGGCCCGCTCCTACAATGAGCAGTTCTTC.

The J gene is TRBJ1-3, the V gene TRBV11-2, with D perhaps matching TRBD1 (5 bases). CDR3 length: 15 residues. Germline V gene lookup returns CDR1 SGHAT and CDR2 FQNNGV. V shed 1 base and J shed 0 bases, with 7 bases lying between them. The CDR3: CASSLVTASGNTIYF. CDR3 nucleotide sequence: TGTGCCAGCAGCTTAGTGACAGCCTCTGGAAACACCATATATTTT.

The V gene is TRBV4-2, the J gene TRBJ2-3; possibly TRBD2 for D (5 bases). V was cut by 0 bases and J by 2 bases, with 9 bases left in between. The CDR3 loop spans 15 amino acids. Germline V CDR1 and CDR2: LGHNA, YNFKEQ. The CDR3 loop reads CASSQDQRLTDTQYF. Written as DNA, the CDR3 is TGTGCCAGCAGCCAAGATCAGCGGCTCACAGATACGCAGTATTTT.

This chain uses TRBV19 with TRBJ2-5; D gene ambiguous. CDR3 length: 16 residues. Germline V CDR1 and CDR2: LNHDA, SQIVND (reference sequence). Trimming took 1 base from V and 2 from J, leaving 14 bases between them. The CDR3 is CASSIGPIYGQETQYF. The CDR3 DNA sequence: TGTGCCAGTAGTATAGGACCGATATACGGGCAAGAGACCCAGTACTTC. Drawing the rest from reference TRBV19 and TRBJ2-5, the complete variable domain is DGGITQSPKYLFRKEGQNVTLSCEQNLNHDAMYWYRQDPGQGLRLIYYSQIVNDFQKGDIAEGYSVSREKKESFPLTVTSAQKNPTAFYLCASSIGPIYGQETQYFGPGTRLLVL.

This clone was detected once. This rearrangement joins TRBV5-4 to TRBJ2-7, with 8 nucleotides matching TRBD2. The junction had 6 bases not matched to a gene; V was cut back by 4 bases and J by 0 bases. This CDR3 is 15 amino acids long. Germline V lookup: CDR1 SGHNT, CDR2 YYREEE (reference sequence). CDR3 sequence (DNA): TGTGCCAGCAGCGAGCCGGGAGGGAGCTCCTACGAGCAGTACTTC. Its translation is CASSEPGGSSYEQYF.

This chain uses TRBV29-1 with TRBJ2-3, with 11 bases lining up with TRBD2. V lost 4 bases, J lost 4 bases, and 1 base stayed unmatched. Germline V gene sequence: CDR1 SQVTM, CDR2 ANQGSEA. The CDR3 contains 13 residues. CDR3 in amino acids: CSVGLAGPDTQYF. For the CDR3, the DNA is TGCAGCGTTGGACTAGCGGGGCCAGATACGCAGTATTTT.

The rearrangement uses TRBV7-2 and TRBJ1-5; 8 nucleotides line up with TRBD1. CDR1 is SGHTA, CDR2 FQGNSA, per germline. There are 15 residues in the CDR3. The V segment lost 2 bases and the J segment 3 bases; nucleotides outside the gene matches: 3. This chain's CDR3 is CASSLNRGFNQPQHF. DNA for the CDR3: TGTGCCAGCAGCTTAAACAGGGGGTTCAATCAGCCCCAGCATTTT. Supplemented by reference TRBV7-2 and TRBJ1-5, the full variable domain reads GAGVSQSPSNKVTEKGKDVELRCDPISGHTALYWYRQSLGQGLEFLIYFQGNSAPDKSGLPSDRFSAERTGGSVSTLTIQRTQQEDSAVYLCASSLNRGFNQPQHFGDGTRLSIL.

This clone was counted a few times. This chain uses TRBV6-5 with TRBJ1-5, with TRBD1 matching 9 bases. CDR1 is MNHEY and CDR2 is SVGAGI in the germline V gene. V trimming: 2 bases; J trimming: 2 bases; junction bases outside the gene matches: 1. The CDR3 is 15 residues long. CDR3 region: CASSYDRGGNQPQHF. The DNA for the CDR3 is TGTGCCAGCAGTTACGACAGGGGGGGCAATCAGCCCCAGCATTTT.

The V and J genes are TRBV19 and TRBJ1-1, with D hard to call. The CDR3 length is 15 residues. Germline V CDR1 and CDR2: LNHDA, SQIVND (reference sequence). The V and J ends lost 1 base and 4 bases respectively, with 13 bases between them. The CDR3 here is CASSIGNGWSTEAFF. The CDR3, as DNA: TGTGCCAGTAGTATAGGAAACGGTTGGAGCACTGAAGCTTTCTTT.

The count of this clone is one. The chain joins TRBV9 to TRBJ1-2; 7 bases align to TRBD1. The CDR3 consists of 12 residues. V lost 3 bases and J lost 8; bases outside the gene matches: 4. Germline V gene data show CDR1 as SGDLS and CDR2 as YYNGEE. This chain's CDR3 is CASSATGVGYTF. As DNA, the CDR3 is TGTGCCAGCAGCGCCACAGGGGTAGGCTACACCTTC.

This clone was observed once. The chain employs TRBV19 and TRBJ1-4; no definite D call. The V end lost 5 bases, the J end lost 0 bases, and 10 bases lay between the germline ends. The CDR3 contains 15 residues. The V gene's germline CDR1 is LNHDA and CDR2 SQIVND (reference sequence). The CDR3 spells CASSWRKATNEKLFF. CDR3 nucleotide sequence: TGTGCCAGTAGTTGGCGGAAAGCAACTAATGAAAAACTGTTTTTT.

This sequence joins TRBV10-3 and TRBJ2-1, with D perhaps matching TRBD2 (5 bases). CDR1 is ENHRY and CDR2 is SYGVKD in the germline V gene. The CDR3 has 14 residues. Trimming removed 3 bases at V and 0 bases at J, with 6 bases between. The CDR3 DNA sequence: TGTGCCATCAGTGACAGCGGCTCCTACAATGAGCAGTTCTTC. Its protein is CAISDSGSYNEQFF.

The J gene is TRBJ2-3, the V gene TRBV30, with TRBD2 matching 7 bases. Germline lookup yields CDR1 GTSNPN and CDR2 SVGIG (reference sequence). The J segment lost 2 bases and the V segment lost 1 base, leaving 6 bases of the junction unmatched. CDR3 length: 15 residues. CDR3: CAWSGGEGFTDTQYF. CDR3 nucleotides: TGTGCCTGGAGTGGGGGGGAGGGTTTCACAGATACGCAGTATTTT. Filled out from reference TRBV30 and TRBJ2-3, the complete variable domain reads SQTIHQWPATLVQPVGSPLSLECTVEGTSNPNLYWYRQAAGRGLQLLFYSVGIGQISSEVPQNLSASRPQDRQFILSSKKLLLSDSGFYLCAWSGGEGFTDTQYFGPGTRLTVL.

V and J are TRBV12-5 and TRBJ1-1; possible D gene TRBD1, 5 bases. This CDR3 is 14 amino acids long. Trimming removed 7 bases from V and 7 bases from J, with 19 bases in between. Germline CDR1 and CDR2: LGHNT and FRNRAP. CDR3 DNA sequence: TGTGCTAGTGCATTGAGTCTACAGGCCGGTGAAGCTTTCTTT. This encodes CASALSLQAGEAFF.

The genes are TRBV2 and TRBJ1-1; weak D call: TRBD1 (5 bases). The V gene lost 4 bases and the J gene lost 5 bases, with 11 bases spanning the gap. CDR3 size: 13 residues. Germline V lookup: CDR1 SNHLY, CDR2 FYNNEI. The CDR3 nucleotides are TGTGCCAGCAGTGGACGGGGGGGGACTGAAGCTTTCTTT. Its translation is CASSGRGGTEAFF.

The J gene is TRBJ1-2, the V gene TRBV7-8, with D possibly matching TRBD1 (6 bases). CDR1 is SGHVS, CDR2 FQNEAQ, per germline. V shed 5 bases and J shed 5 bases, with 21 bases lying between them. The CDR3 has 16 amino acids. CDR3 coding DNA: TGTGCCAGCAGCCAAAATAGACTCCCAGGGGCTTATGGCTACACCTTC. Its protein product is CASSQNRLPGAYGYTF.

The chain combines TRBV27 with TRBJ2-5; 9 bases fit TRBD1. The J call may be mistaken, given a closer DNA end match to TRBJ2-7. CDR3 length equals 15 residues. Germline values: CDR1 MNHEY, CDR2 SMNVEV (reference sequence). In DNA, the CDR3 is TGTGCCAGCAGTTCACCACAGGGGGCGTCCTACGAGCAGTACTTC. Translating it yields CASSSPQGASYEQYF.